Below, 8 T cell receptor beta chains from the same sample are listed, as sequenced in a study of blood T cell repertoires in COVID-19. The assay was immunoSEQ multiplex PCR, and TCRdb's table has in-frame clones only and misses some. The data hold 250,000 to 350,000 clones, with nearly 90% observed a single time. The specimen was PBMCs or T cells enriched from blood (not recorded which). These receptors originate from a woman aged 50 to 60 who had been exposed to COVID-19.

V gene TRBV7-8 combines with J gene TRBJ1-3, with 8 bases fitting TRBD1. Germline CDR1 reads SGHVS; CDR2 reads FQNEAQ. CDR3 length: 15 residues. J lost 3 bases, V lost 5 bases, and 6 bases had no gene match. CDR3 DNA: TGTGCCAGCAGCCTATACAGGGGGAATGGAAACACCATATATTTT. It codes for CASSLYRGNGNTIYF.

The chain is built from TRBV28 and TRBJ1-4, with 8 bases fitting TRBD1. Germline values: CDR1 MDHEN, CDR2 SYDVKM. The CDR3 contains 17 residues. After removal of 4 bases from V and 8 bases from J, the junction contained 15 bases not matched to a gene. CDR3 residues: CASSSEDRTGRWEKLFF. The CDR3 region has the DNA TGTGCCAGCAGTTCGGAAGATAGGACAGGGCGGTGGGAAAAACTGTTTTTT.

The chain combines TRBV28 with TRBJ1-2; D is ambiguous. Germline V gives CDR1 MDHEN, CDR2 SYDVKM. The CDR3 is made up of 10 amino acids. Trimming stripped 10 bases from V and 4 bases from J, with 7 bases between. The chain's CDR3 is CATLSYGYTF. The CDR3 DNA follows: TGTGCCACCTTATCCTATGGCTACACCTTC.

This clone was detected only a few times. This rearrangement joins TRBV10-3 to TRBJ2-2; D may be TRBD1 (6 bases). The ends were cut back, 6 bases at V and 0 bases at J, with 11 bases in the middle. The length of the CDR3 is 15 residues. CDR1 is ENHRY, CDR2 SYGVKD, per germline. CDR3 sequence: CAIRWTDANTGELFF. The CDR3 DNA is TGTGCCATCAGATGGACAGACGCGAACACCGGGGAGCTGTTTTTT.

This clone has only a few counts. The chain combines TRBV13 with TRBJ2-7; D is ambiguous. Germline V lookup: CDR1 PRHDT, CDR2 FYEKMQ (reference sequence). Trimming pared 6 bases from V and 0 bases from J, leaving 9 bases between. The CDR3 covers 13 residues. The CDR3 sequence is CASSRDSSYEQYF. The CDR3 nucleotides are TGTGCCAGCAGTAGAGACTCCTCCTACGAGCAGTACTTC.

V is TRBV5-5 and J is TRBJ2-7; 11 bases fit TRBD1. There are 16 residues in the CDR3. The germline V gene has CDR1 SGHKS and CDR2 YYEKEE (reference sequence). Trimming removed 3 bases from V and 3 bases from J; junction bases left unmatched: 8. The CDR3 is CASSSPRTGGDYEQYF. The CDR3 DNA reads TGTGCCAGCAGCTCGCCCCGGACAGGGGGCGACTACGAGCAGTACTTC.

In nucleotides, the CDR3 is TGCAGTGCTAGTCTACAGGCCTCGTACAATGAGCAGTTCTTC. Translated, it gives CSASLQASYNEQFF. The V gene is TRBV20-1, the J gene TRBJ2-1, with D possibly matching TRBD1 (5 bases). Per germline, CDR1 DFQATT and CDR2 SNEGSKA (reference sequence). The V and J ends lost 3 bases and 4 bases respectively, with 13 bases between them. CDR3 length: 14 residues.

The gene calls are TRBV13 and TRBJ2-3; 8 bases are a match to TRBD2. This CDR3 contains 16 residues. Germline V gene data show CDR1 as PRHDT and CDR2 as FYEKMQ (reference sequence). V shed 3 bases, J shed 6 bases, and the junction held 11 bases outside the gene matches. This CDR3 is CASSFPRAGGGDTQYF. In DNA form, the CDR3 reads TGTGCCAGCAGCTTCCCCCGCGCGGGGGGAGGGGATACGCAGTATTTT.